The present T cell receptor (beta chain) was sequenced within a study of blood T cells in healthy people across ages. Alongside a J-beta primer mix, a sample-barcoded 5' primer served in a second PCR lasting roughly 6 to 11 cycles. Tagging of each cDNA molecule was performed by a template-switch adaptor with 12 random nucleotides. TCRdb reanalysed the 5' RACE reads using MiXCR and keeps one entry per CDR3 protein. This table holds just over 800,000 distinct CDR3 sequences, less than 80% found once. Germline V gene lookup returns CDR1 SGHDN and CDR2 FVKESK. Trimming removed 4 bases at V and 5 bases at J, with 24 bases between. The CDR3 consists of 18 residues. Whole-study results and caveats: Diversity was higher, and naive CD4+ cells more numerous, in long-lived donors than in aged donors.

As to this clonotype: Antigen: not known.

This clonotype originated in a man aged 30-40 years in good health. V and J are TRBV14 and TRBJ2-1, with D tentatively TRBD2 (6 bases). Sequenced: blood. CDR3 bases: TGTGCCAGCAGCCCGAATGTCTTCTACGGGGGTGTCAACAATGAGCAGTTCTTC. Its translation: CASSPNVFYGGVNNEQFF.